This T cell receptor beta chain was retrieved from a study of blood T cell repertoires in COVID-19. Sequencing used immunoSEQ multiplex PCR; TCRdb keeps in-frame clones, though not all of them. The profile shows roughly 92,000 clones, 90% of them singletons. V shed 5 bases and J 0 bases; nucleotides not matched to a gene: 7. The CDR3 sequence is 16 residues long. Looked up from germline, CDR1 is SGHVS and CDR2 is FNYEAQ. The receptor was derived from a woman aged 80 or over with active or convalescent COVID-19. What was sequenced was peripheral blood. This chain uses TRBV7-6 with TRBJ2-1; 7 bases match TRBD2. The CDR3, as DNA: TGTGCCAGCAGCCAACTAGCGCTAAACTCCTACAATGAGCAGTTCTTC. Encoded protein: CASSQLALNSYNEQFF.